This TCR beta chain is drawn from a study of T cell changes during pregnancy in multiple sclerosis. Clones were sequenced by immunoSEQ multiplex PCR, and TCRdb holds only the in-frame ones, with some missing. The sample has fewer than 15,000 clones; 88% are singletons. Germline V lookup: CDR1 MNHEY, CDR2 SVGAGI. CDR3 length equals 13 residues. V was cut by 5 bases and J by 8 bases, with 13 bases left in between. Here the sequenced sample was CD8+ T cells from peripheral blood mononuclear cells, taken in the first trimester of pregnancy. The TCR originated in a female donor with multiple sclerosis, enrolled in a pregnancy study. The genes are TRBV6-5 and TRBJ2-1; D is unclear. The CDR3 here is CASSDSPHDEQFF. DNA of the CDR3: TGTGCCAGCAGTGATTCCCCACACGATGAGCAGTTCTTC.